This T cell receptor beta chain came from a study of blood T cells in healthy people across ages (dated by TCRdb to 2013 to 2016). Turning to the overall study: In model experiments, template switching captured roughly one uniquely barcoded TCR beta cDNA molecule for every two T cells. The study measured age-related changes in TCR beta repertoire diversity using deep sequencing normalized with unique cDNA molecular identifiers. The donors were divided into four age groups: young (average around 15 years), middle-aged (about 41), aged (approximately 62) and long-lived (about 90). To avoid experimental bias, donors of different ages were randomly spread across the sequencing lanes. For two donors (one aged 18 to 29 and one aged 80 or older), the study analyzed two additional independent replicas of 1 million unique cDNA reads from the same blood draw. Study-level results and caveats: Estimates of total diversity from one million sequenced T cells were regarded as lower bounds and underestimates. Compared with the aged group, the long-lived group had more naive CD4+ T cells, fewer expanded clones and increased TCR diversity, suggesting age selection. The CMV infection status of donors was not known, potentially confounding age-related changes in expanded clonotypes. Observed TCR beta diversity per million T cells fell roughly linearly with age, and a significant reduction was already apparent by age around 40. Bulk unsorted PBMC profiling prevented conclusive comparison of naive and antigen-experienced compartments. There was a strong correlation between observed TCR beta diversity and the percentage of naive T cells measured by flow cytometry.

The germline V gene gives CDR1 as SQVTM and CDR2 as ANQGSEA. There are 15 amino acids in the CDR3, from cysteine to phenylalanine inclusive. This entry keeps only the CDR3 DNA: 45 bases, framed from base 1. V was cut back by 6 bases and J by 8 bases, leaving a gap of 23 bases between them. Library preparation employed 5' RACE. Sequencing used an Illumina HiSeq 2500. The second PCR ran for about 6 to 11 cycles and used a J-beta primer mix along with a sample-barcoded 5' primer. A template-switch 5' adaptor carrying 12 random nucleotides introduced a unique molecular identifier onto each TCR beta cDNA molecule. Each sample yielded at least 2.5 million CDR3-containing paired-end reads. The Mint cDNA synthesis kit, primed by a TRBC-specific oligonucleotide, was used to synthesize first-strand cDNA from all RNA. After uracil-DNA glycosylase treatment, a first 18-cycle PCR used universal primers M1SS and BC2_uni_R on all cDNA. Turning to the authors' computational methods: For normalization, 1 million high-quality reads were randomly selected from each sample, with every read carrying a distinct molecular identifier. Reads with shared molecular identifiers were discarded instead of being binned into consensus sequences. CDR3 identification, clonotype clustering and error correction used MiTCR with a Q25 quality threshold and the strictest error-elimination algorithm. A nonparametric unseen species model using Euler transformation provided a lower-bound estimate of total TCR beta diversity. Using fastp trimming at Q25 and MiXCR clonotype assembly, TCRdb reanalyzed the public sequencing data and kept in-frame beta chains. Every entry covers one CDR3 protein and lists the most common genes and DNA from its rows. TCRdb's processing, not the authors', yielded these V and J calls. This sample is represented by approximately 1.5 million distinct CDR3 sequences; approximately 43% of them were singletons. The ten largest clones represent about 4% of the sample.

Donors were a few dozen systemically healthy Caucasian individuals from Russia aged 6 to 90 years. Approximately 9 milliliters of peripheral blood were collected from each donor into EDTA-treated Vacutainer tubes. Ficoll-Paque density-gradient centrifugation was used to isolate PBMCs, with at least 6 million per sample. Total RNA was extracted from PBMCs with Trizol reagent, with at least 5 micrograms obtained per sample. For every donor, an aliquot of PBMCs went through flow cytometry to measure the percentages of naive CD45RAhigh/CD27high T cells. Comments on this clonotype: The specificity of this receptor is unknown. Per-base qualities were not stored, and no clone one base away is much larger.

This receptor chain uses TRBV29-1 and TRBJ2-1; the D segment cannot be called with confidence. This receptor was obtained from a woman aged 18 to 35 in good health. The material sequenced was blood. This receptor has the CDR3 CSVPGLIRASDEQFF. The DNA is TGCAGCGTACCCGGGCTAATTCGCGCGAGCGATGAGCAGTTCTTC.